Listed below are T cell receptor beta chains from one sample, sequenced in a study of blood T cell repertoires in COVID-19. Here immunoSEQ multiplex PCR was the method, and the copy in TCRdb shows in-frame clones only, minus some. The sample consists of some 200,000 clones, around 80% of them appearing once. Sequenced sample: peripheral blood. The origin of the receptors is a woman in her forties with acute or convalescent COVID-19. Each CDR3 is given with its conserved first and last residue. D genes are given only for firm matches.

TRBV24-1,TRBD2,TRBJ2-5,CATSVGSGAQETQYF
TRBV19,NA,TRBJ1-3,CASSIRNRRSGNTIYF
TRBV6-6,TRBD2,TRBJ2-1,CASSLNPGLGSYNEQFF
TRBV4-3,TRBD1,TRBJ1-2,CASSQDRTLGGYTF
TRBV18,NA,TRBJ2-3,CASSPESAPDTQYF
TRBV5-5,NA,TRBJ2-2,CASSPGQNTGELFF
TRBV29-1,TRBD2,TRBJ2-2,CSVMTSGRADTGELFF
TRBV19,TRBD1,TRBJ1-1,CASSISRGRMSNTEAFF
TRBV19,NA,TRBJ1-5,CASSIGSAGQGLQGQPQHF
TRBV30,TRBD2,TRBJ2-3,CAWSLVAGAGRDTQYF
TRBV11-2,NA,TRBJ1-4,CASSFRGGANNEKLFF
TRBV5-1,NA,TRBJ2-7,CASSQPLDSIDEQYF
TRBV7-9,NA,TRBJ2-2,CASSLAWGVSNTGELFF
TRBV19,TRBD2,TRBJ2-1,CASSTSTGGADEQFF
TRBV27,NA,TRBJ2-3,CASRLAGTDTQYF
TRBV29-1,TRBD2,TRBJ2-2,CSVRPQTLAGVGTGELFF
TRBV4-3,TRBD2,TRBJ2-1,CASSQDLLAGGSYNEQFF
TRBV7-9,NA,TRBJ2-1,CASSLGSGNEQFF
TRBV5-1,TRBD2,TRBJ2-3,CASSYGLGRTDTQYF
TRBV11-2,NA,TRBJ1-2,CASSLDREGDGYTF
TRBV7-2,TRBD1,TRBJ1-1,CASSSSGTGRGAFF
TRBV9,NA,TRBJ2-7,CASSVDDSYEQYF
TRBV7-2,NA,TRBJ2-2,CASSARIATGELFF
TRBV3-1/TRBV3-2,NA,TRBJ1-1,CASSQGGRKAFF
TRBV5-4,TRBD2,TRBJ2-1,CASSILTGLANEQFF
TRBV10-3,TRBD1,TRBJ2-7,CAISELQGATYEQYF
TRBV6-6,NA,TRBJ2-7,CASSYLYEQYF
TRBV24-1,NA,TRBJ2-5,CATSGQNQETQYF
TRBV12-5,NA,TRBJ2-5,CASGLPPQETQYF
TRBV6-1,NA,TRBJ1-1,CASSESPNRLDTEAFF
TRBV11-2,TRBD1,TRBJ2-2,CASSPRTGGNTGELFF
TRBV19,TRBD1,TRBJ1-4,CASSTGGATNEKLFF
TRBV27,TRBD1,TRBJ1-1,CASSPGGVWTEAFF
TRBV12-5,TRBD1,TRBJ2-5,CASGYRTGEETQYF
TRBV10-1,TRBD1,TRBJ1-1,CASSETIPGQGNTEAFF
TRBV27,TRBD2,TRBJ2-7,CASSNGTRRKQYF
TRBV6-5,TRBD1,TRBJ2-4,CASSSTGVGKNIQYF
TRBV5-6,NA,TRBJ1-6,CASSLGRDSPLHF
TRBV15,NA,TRBJ2-2,CATSRDTGGELFF
TRBV15,NA,TRBJ1-4,CATSPRRATNEKLFF
TRBV7-7,TRBD1,TRBJ2-7,CASSLDRGPSYEQYF
TRBV18,NA,TRBJ2-3,CASSPSSTDTQYF